This TCR beta chain appears in the sequencing data of a study of post-analysis software for immune sequencing data. Study-level background: The study covered relapsing-remitting, secondary progressive and progressive-relapsing courses of multiple sclerosis.

Overall study results and limits: People with multiple sclerosis had a significantly lower normalized Chao1 diversity than controls did. Patients used about five TRBV segments, including TRBV5-6, TRBV5-1 and TRBV20-1, more often than controls. Those samples that were prepared in the same batch co-clustered strongly by F measure.

This CDR3 spans 13 amino acids. Germline CDR1 is ENHRY and CDR2 is SYGVKD. Unique molecular identifiers featured in each of the TCR beta cDNA libraries. T cells numbering roughly 1 to 10 million yielded cDNA molecules that totaled approximately 500,000. TCRdb redid the calling of the PCR reads with MiXCR, one entry per CDR3 protein. The sample consists of 400,000 to 500,000 distinct CDR3 sequences, less than 40% of them appearing once. This clonotype was counted between two and nine times. Antigen specificity is unknown. The origin of this receptor is a girl aged 2 to 10 with multiple sclerosis. The chain uses TRBV10-3 and TRBJ2-4; D is possibly TRBD2 (6 bases). TRBJ2-7 matches the DNA end more closely, so the J call is doubtful. The source material was blood. The CDR3 here is CAISPREFHEQYF. The CDR3 region has the DNA TGTGCCATCAGCCCCCGGGAGTTCCACGAGCAGTACTTC.